The T cell receptor (gamma chain) described here comes from a study of Vδ1+ human thymocytes. Findings and limits, study-wide: Thymic delta-chain repertoires held about 20% Vdelta2 sequences and few Vdelta3, despite high sort purity. Highly polyclonal TRG and TRD repertoires with Gaussian CDR3 length distributions appeared in thymus. Bulk data may be misread because of unexpected Vdelta2 sequences.

Concerning this clone itself: Antigen specificity is unknown.

Alphabeta T cells were depleted, then CD3+ Vdelta1+ Vdelta2- thymocytes were FACS-sorted. RNA was extracted from the cells and then reverse transcribed. CDR3 amplicons came from multiplex PCR with pooled V-gene forward and constant-region reverse primers. TCRdb applied CATT to the multiplex PCR reads for clone calling. The sample comprises tens of thousands of gamma-chain clones, just over 20% of which are singletons, and about 2% rests with the top ten. Germline V gives CDR1 EGSTGY, CDR2 YDSYTSSV. The length of the CDR3 is 10 residues. V was pared by 9 bases and J by 7 bases, with 6 bases of the junction left unmatched.

The clonotype was recovered from a girl in the first two years of life who had congenital heart surgery. This chain joins TRGV4 and TRGJ1 or TRGJ2. The sample was Vdelta1+ gamma-delta thymocytes from the thymus. Noted subset: FACS-sorted CD3+ TCRalphabeta- TCRVdelta1+ TCRVdelta2- thymocytes. The CDR3: CATRGYKKLF. The CDR3 DNA is TGTGCCACCCGGGGATATAAGAAACTCTTT.